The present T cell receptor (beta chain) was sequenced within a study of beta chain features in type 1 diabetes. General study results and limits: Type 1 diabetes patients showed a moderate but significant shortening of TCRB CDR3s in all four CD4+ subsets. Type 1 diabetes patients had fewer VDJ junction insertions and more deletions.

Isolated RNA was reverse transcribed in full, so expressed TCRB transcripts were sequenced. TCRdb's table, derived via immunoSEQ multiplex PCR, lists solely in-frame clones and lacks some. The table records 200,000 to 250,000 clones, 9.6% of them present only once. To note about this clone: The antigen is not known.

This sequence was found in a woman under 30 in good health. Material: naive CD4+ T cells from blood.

In DNA form, the CDR3 reads TGTGCCAGCAGGATAGTAGGGGGATCGGGGATAAATGGCTACACCTTC. Encoded protein: CASRIVGGSGINGYTF. This chain joins TRBV5-4 and TRBJ1-2, with D tentatively TRBD1 (6 bases). This CDR3 is 16 amino acids long. Germline lookup yields CDR1 SGHNT and CDR2 YYREEE (reference sequence). Trimming left V 5 bases short and J 6 bases short, with 23 bases between. Full variable domain (remainder filled in from reference TRBV5-4 and TRBJ1-2): ETGVTQSPTHLIKTRGQQVTLRCSSQSGHNTVSWYQQALGQGPQFIFQYYREEENGRGNFPPRFSGLQFPNYSSELNVNALELDDSALYLCASRIVGGSGINGYTFGSGTRLTVV.